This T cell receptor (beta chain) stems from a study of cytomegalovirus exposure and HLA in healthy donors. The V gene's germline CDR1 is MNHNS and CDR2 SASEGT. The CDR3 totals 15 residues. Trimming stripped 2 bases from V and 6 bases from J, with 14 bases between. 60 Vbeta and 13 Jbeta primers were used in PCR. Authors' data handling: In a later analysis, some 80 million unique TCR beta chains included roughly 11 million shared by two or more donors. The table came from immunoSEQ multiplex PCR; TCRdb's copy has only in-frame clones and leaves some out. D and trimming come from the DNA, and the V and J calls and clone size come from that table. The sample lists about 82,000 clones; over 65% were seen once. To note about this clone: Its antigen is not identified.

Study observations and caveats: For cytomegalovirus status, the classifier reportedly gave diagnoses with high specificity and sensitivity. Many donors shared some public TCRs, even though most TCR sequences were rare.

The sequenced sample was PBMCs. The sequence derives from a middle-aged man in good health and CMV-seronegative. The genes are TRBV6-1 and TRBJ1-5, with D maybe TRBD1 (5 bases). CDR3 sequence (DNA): TGTGCCAGCAGTGAAAATGGCGACAGTGGTCAGCCCCAGCATTTT. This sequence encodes CASSENGDSGQPQHF.